This T cell receptor (beta chain) was sequenced during a study of T cells after yellow fever vaccination. Across the whole study: Researchers used SMART-Seq v4 Ultra Low Input to prepare fractions that had low cell numbers. Points from the study as a whole: Detected again after the booster were most primary-vaccination clones, at nearly 97% CD4 and about 89% CD8. From the bulk population, abundant clonotypes could contaminate and appear within FACS-sorted repertoires. A minor fraction of clonotypes spanned both CD4 and CD8 compartments.

The table lists this clonotype with a few counts. Its antigen is not identified. TCRdb reanalysed the 5' RACE reads using MiXCR and keeps one entry per CDR3 protein. Of approximately 550,000 distinct CDR3 sequences in the sample, about 19% were seen once. The germline gives CDR1 LGHNA, CDR2 YSLEER. The CDR3 is 16 amino acids. V shed 4 bases and J 7 bases; nucleotides not matched to a gene: 7. V gene TRBV4-3 combines with J gene TRBJ2-1, with 13 bases matching TRBD2. Material: PBMCs, obtained 15 days after the yellow fever booster vaccination. The clonotype was recovered from a man aged 25-45 years who received the YFV17D yellow fever vaccine. CDR3 loop: CASSLSGTSGINEQFF. CDR3 bases: TGCGCCAGCAGCCTAAGCGGGACTAGCGGGATAAATGAGCAGTTCTTC.